This T cell receptor (beta chain) is from a study of blood T cell repertoires in COVID-19. Here immunoSEQ multiplex PCR was the method, and the copy in TCRdb shows in-frame clones only, minus some. The table lists fewer than 70,000 clones, over 70% of them singletons. Germline V lookup: CDR1 LGHNT, CDR2 FRNRAP. The V end lost 2 bases, the J end lost 0 bases, and 14 bases lay between the germline ends. This CDR3 comprises 17 residues. The TCR was taken from a human donor in a cohort sampled during active COVID-19. The gene calls are TRBV12-5 and TRBJ1-3, with D possibly matching TRBD1 (6 bases). Material: peripheral blood. The CDR3 DNA reads TGTGCTAGTGGTTTGTTGACAGGCACCTTCTCTGGAAACACCATATATTTT. Amino acids: CASGLLTGTFSGNTIYF.